Below, one TCR beta chain is given with its context. The antigen is unknown. Other DNA sequences of this sample code for an identical CDR3. This CDR3 has 13 residues. With V trimmed by 6 bases and J by 3 bases, 1 base remained unmatched. Germline CDR1 and CDR2: MDHEN and SYDVKM. The data were taken from a study of beta chain features in type 1 diabetes. Study observations and caveats: Across all four CD4+ subsets, people with type 1 diabetes showed modestly shorter TCRB CDR3s. Insertions at VDJ junctions were less frequent in type 1 diabetes patients. These patients also deleted more nucleotides at the same junctions.

Purities over 95% were achieved in all sorted populations. Expressed TCRB transcripts were sequenced, since all the RNA that had been isolated was reverse transcribed. Sequenced by immunoSEQ multiplex PCR; TCRdb stores in-frame clones only, minus some. Among around 310,000 clones listed, about 10% were seen once. Specimen: naive CD4+ T cells from blood. The chain is built from TRBV28 and TRBJ1-2; 10 nucleotides line up with TRBD1. The clonotype originates from a woman in her twenties or thirties in good health. CDR3 sequence (DNA): TGTGCCAGCAGGGGACAGGGGTACTATGGCTACACCTTC. As protein: CASRGQGYYGYTF.